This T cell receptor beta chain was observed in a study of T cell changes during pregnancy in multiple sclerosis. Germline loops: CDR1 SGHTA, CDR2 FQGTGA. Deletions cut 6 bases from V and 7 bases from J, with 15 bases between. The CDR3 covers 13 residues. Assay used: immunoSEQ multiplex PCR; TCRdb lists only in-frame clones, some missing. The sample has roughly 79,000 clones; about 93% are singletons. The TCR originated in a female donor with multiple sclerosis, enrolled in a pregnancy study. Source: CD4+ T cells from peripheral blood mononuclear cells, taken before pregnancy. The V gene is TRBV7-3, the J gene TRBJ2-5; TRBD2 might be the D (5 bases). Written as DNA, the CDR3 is TGTGCCAGCAGTCCAGAGGGATCAGGGACCCAGTACTTC. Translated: CASSPEGSGTQYF.